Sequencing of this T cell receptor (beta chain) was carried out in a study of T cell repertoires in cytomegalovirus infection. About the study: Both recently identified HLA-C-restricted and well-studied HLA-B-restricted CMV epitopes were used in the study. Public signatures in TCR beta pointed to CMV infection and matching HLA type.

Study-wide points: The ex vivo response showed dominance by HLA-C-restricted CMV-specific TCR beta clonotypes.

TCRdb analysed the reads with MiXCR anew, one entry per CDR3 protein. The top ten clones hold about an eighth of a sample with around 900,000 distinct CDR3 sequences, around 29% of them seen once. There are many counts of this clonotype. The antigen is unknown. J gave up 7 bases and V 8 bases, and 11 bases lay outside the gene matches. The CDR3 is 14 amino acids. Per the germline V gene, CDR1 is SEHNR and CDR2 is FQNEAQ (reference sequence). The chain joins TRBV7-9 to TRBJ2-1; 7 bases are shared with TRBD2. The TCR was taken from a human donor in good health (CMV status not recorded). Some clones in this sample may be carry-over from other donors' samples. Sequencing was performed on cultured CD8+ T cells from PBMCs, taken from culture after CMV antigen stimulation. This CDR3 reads CASAWAGVGNEQFF. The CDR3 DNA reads TGTGCCAGCGCTTGGGCGGGGGTAGGGAATGAGCAGTTCTTC.